The rows below give T cell receptor beta chains drawn from one sample of a study of cytomegalovirus exposure and HLA in healthy donors. Repertoires were generated with immunoSEQ multiplex PCR, while TCRdb's copy carries only in-frame clones and drops some. This repertoire shows about 150,000 clones, 70% to 80% found once; its top ten account for about 4%. The specimen was PBMCs. All receptors come from a human donor in good health. Both conserved end residues are part of each CDR3. A D gene is named only where the DNA matches it firmly. Clone size, where shown, is once, few, many, or a class for clones that have expanded.

TRBV4-2,TRBJ2-7,NA,NA,TGTGCCAGCAGTCCCCGGGGGACGGACTCCTACGAGCAGTACTTC,CASSPRGTDSYEQYF
TRBV14,TRBJ1-1,once,NA,TGTGCCAGCAGCCAAGTGAGACAGGTGGGTCGCACTGAAGCTTTCTTT,CASSQVRQVGRTEAFF
TRBV30,TRBJ1-1,few,NA,TGTGCCTGGAGTGCGTGGACGACAGGTTCTGAAGCTTTCTTT,CAWSAWTTGSEAFF
TRBV2,TRBJ1-6,NA,NA,TGTGCCAGCACCGTCCTGCGGAATATGAATTCACCCCTCCACTTT,CASTVLRNMNSPLHF
TRBV9,TRBJ1-2,NA,NA,TGTGCCAGCAGCCCAAGGGGGGGGAACAGTTATGGCTACACCTTC,CASSPRGGNSYGYTF
TRBV19,TRBJ2-1,NA,NA,TGTGCCAGTAGGTTTGGCGGCGATGAGCAGTTCTTC,CASRFGGDEQFF
TRBV4-1,TRBJ1-6,few,NA,TGCGCCAGCAGCCTACTACGACTCCTCTCACCCCTCCACTTT,CASSLLRLLSPLHF
TRBV4-1,TRBJ2-5,NA,NA,TGCGCCAGCAGCCTCCGGGACTCCGGGCAAGAGACCCAGTACTTC,CASSLRDSGQETQYF
TRBV19,TRBJ1-5,once,NA,TGTGCCAGTAAGGACGGGGAGGGGAGCAATCAGCCCCAGCATTTT,CASKDGEGSNQPQHF
TRBV6-5,TRBJ1-1,NA,NA,TGTGCCAGCAGTTACGGGGGGATGAACACTGAAGCTTTCTTT,CASSYGGMNTEAFF
TRBV4-2,TRBJ2-6,once,NA,TGTGCCAGCAGCCAAGATCTTCCAGCTGGGGCCAACGTCCTGACTTTC,CASSQDLPAGANVLTF
TRBV7-9,TRBJ2-5,NA,NA,TGTGCCAGCAGTCCGGGTATATTAAGGGAGACCCAGTACTTC,CASSPGILRETQYF
TRBV5-6,TRBJ1-5,once,TRBD1,TGTGCCAGCAGCCAGTCCGGCGGGACAGGGGGATTTCAGCCCCAGCATTTT,CASSQSGGTGGFQPQHF
TRBV15,TRBJ2-1,NA,TRBD2,TGTGCCACCAGCAGGGATAGCGGGAGGGCCTACAATGAGCAGTTCTTC,CATSRDSGRAYNEQFF
TRBV5-1,TRBJ1-5,NA,NA,TGCGCCAGCAGCTTGGAACCGGGTGGCAATCAGCCCCAGCATTTT,CASSLEPGGNQPQHF
TRBV30,TRBJ2-7,NA,TRBD1,TGTGCCTGGTCAGACAGGGGGCACGAGCAGTACTTC,CAWSDRGHEQYF
TRBV5-6,TRBJ2-7,once,TRBD2,TGTGCCAGCAGCCCTCTTGGGGGGGTAAGGCCCTACGAGCAGTACTTC,CASSPLGGVRPYEQYF
TRBV7-9,TRBJ2-1,NA,NA,TGTTCCAGCAGCTTTAGGGGGAATGAGCAGTTCTTC,CSSSFRGNEQFF
TRBV27,TRBJ2-7,NA,TRBD1,TGTGCCAGCAGTTTGAACAGGGGGTCGGGCGAGCAGTACTTC,CASSLNRGSGEQYF
TRBV5-1,TRBJ2-5,NA,TRBD2,TGCGCCAGCAGCGGGTTAGCGGGGGGTCGAAACCTACAAGAGACCCAGTACTTC,CASSGLAGGRNLQETQYF
TRBV27,TRBJ2-2,NA,NA,TGTGCCAGCAGTTTTCTATCCGGGGAGCTGTTTTTT,CASSFLSGELFF
TRBV5-1,TRBJ1-2,once,NA,TGCGCCAGCAGCCAGGACAGAGATGGCTACACCTTC,CASSQDRDGYTF
TRBV13,TRBJ2-1,NA,TRBD2,TGTGCCAGCAGCTTTTTAGCGGGGGCGGGGCCTGGTGAGCAGTTCTTC,CASSFLAGAGPGEQFF
TRBV7-9,TRBJ2-7,once,TRBD2,TGTGCCAGCAGCCCACGACTAGCGGGGGGCGAGCAGTACTTC,CASSPRLAGGEQYF
TRBV2,TRBJ1-5,NA,NA,TGTGCCAGCAGTTACGCGATTGAGCTTGGCAATCAGCCCCAGCATTTT,CASSYAIELGNQPQHF
TRBV11-3,TRBJ2-3,NA,TRBD2,TGTGCCAGCAGCCCGGGGGGGGGCCCCACAGATACGCAGTATTTT,CASSPGGGPTDTQYF
TRBV19,TRBJ2-2,NA,NA,TGTGCCAGTAGTATAGGTGTGGGGGGGAACACCGGGGAGCTGTTTTTT,CASSIGVGGNTGELFF
TRBV6-5,TRBJ1-1,NA,NA,TGTGCCAGCAGCCTAACCTCGAAAAGGAACACTGAAGCTTTCTTT,CASSLTSKRNTEAFF
TRBV7-3,TRBJ2-1,NA,TRBD2,TGTGCCAGCAGCTTATTCGTCGCTGGGACTAGCGGGATCGATGAGCAGTTCTTC,CASSLFVAGTSGIDEQFF